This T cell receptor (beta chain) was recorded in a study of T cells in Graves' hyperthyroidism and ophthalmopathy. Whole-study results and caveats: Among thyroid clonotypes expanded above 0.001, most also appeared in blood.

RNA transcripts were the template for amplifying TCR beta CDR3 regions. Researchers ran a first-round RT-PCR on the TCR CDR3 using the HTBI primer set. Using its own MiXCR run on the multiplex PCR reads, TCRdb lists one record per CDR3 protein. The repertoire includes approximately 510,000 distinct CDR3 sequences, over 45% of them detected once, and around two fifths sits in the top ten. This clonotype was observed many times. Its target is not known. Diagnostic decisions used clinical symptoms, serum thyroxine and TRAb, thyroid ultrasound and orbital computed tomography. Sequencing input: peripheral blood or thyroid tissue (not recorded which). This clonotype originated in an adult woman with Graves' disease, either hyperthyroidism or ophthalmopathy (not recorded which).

The CDR3 here is CASSSTLTGVNYGYTF. The CDR3 nucleotides read TGTGCCAGCAGTTCCACTCTTACCGGGGTTAACTATGGCTACACCTTC. The chain links TRBV6-6 to TRBJ1-2; D unclear. CDR1 and CDR2 from the germline V gene are MNHNY and SVGAGI (reference sequence). V was trimmed by 4 bases and J by 1 base, leaving 16 bases between them. This CDR3 comprises 16 residues.